The clone carrying this T cell receptor beta chain was detected a few times. Its antigen remains unknown. The sample belongs to a study of TIL therapy for anti-PD-1-resistant metastatic lung cancer. Study-wide points: Patients were highly selected, enriched for treatment-naive, never-smoker and oncogene-addicted cases.

Time point here: pre-treatment sample, taken before nivolumab and TIL therapy. The immunoSEQ assay was v3. Measured with immunoSEQ multiplex PCR; TCRdb has only the in-frame clones, and not every one. This table holds about 60,000 clones, approximately 69% found once. V was clipped by 2 bases and J by 5 bases, with 8 bases between them. The germline V gene encodes CDR1 SGHNT and CDR2 YYREEE (reference sequence). The CDR3 spans 14 residues. The chain couples TRBV5-4 to TRBJ1-6; no reliable D call. The receptor comes from a person aged 25-79 years with non-small cell lung cancer. The specimen comprised blood, sampled at baseline. The CDR3 DNA is TGTGCCAGCAGCTTTGGTTTGGATAATTCACCCCTCCACTTT. It specifies CASSFGLDNSPLHF.